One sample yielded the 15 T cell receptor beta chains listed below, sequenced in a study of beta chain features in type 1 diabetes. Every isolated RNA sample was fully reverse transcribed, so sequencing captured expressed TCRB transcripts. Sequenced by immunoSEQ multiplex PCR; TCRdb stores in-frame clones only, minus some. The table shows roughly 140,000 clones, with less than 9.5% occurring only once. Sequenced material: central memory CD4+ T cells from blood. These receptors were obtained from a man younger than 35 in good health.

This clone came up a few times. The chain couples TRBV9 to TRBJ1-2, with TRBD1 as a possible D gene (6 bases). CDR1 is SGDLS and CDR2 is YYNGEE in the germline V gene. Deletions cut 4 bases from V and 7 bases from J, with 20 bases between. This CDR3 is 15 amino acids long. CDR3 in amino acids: CASSYTSQGSGGYTF. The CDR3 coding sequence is TGTGCCAGCAGCTATACTTCACAGGGTTCGGGTGGCTACACCTTC.

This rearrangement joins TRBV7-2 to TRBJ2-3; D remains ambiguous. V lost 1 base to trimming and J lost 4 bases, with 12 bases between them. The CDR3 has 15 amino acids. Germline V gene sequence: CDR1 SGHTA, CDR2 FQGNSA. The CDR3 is CASSLVTGGADTQYF. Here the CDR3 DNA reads TGTGCCAGCAGCTTAGTGACGGGTGGCGCAGATACGCAGTATTTT.

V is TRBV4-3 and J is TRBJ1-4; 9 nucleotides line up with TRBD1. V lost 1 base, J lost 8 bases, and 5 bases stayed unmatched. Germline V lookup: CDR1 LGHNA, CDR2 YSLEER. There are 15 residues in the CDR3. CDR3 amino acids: CASSQGTGAGEKLFF. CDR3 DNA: TGCGCCAGCAGCCAAGGGACAGGGGCCGGAGAAAAACTGTTTTTT.

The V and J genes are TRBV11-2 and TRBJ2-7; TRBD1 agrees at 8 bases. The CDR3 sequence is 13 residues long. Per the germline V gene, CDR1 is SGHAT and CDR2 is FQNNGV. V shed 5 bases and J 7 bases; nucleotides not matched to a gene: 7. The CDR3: CASSPDREREQYF. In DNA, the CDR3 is TGTGCCAGCAGCCCGGACAGGGAAAGGGAGCAGTACTTC.

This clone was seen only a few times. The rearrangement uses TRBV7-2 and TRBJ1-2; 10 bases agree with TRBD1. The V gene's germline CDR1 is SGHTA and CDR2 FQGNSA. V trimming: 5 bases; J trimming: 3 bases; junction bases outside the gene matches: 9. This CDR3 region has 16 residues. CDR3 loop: CASSPGGTGAYYGYTF. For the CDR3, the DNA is TGTGCCAGCAGCCCGGGGGGGACAGGGGCTTACTATGGCTACACCTTC.

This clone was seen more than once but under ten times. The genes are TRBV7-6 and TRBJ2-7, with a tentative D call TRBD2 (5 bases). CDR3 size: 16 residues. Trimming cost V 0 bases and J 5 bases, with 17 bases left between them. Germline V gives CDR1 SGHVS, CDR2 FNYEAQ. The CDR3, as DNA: TGTGCCAGCAGCTTAGCTAGAGGGTCTATATTCCACGAGCAGTACTTC. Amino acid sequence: CASSLARGSIFHEQYF.

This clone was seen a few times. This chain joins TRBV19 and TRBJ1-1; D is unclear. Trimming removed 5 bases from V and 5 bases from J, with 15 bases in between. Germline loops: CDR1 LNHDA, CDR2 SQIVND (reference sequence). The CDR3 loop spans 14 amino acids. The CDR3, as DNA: TGTGCCAGTAGTCTTCAAGCCGTCGGGACTGAAGCTTTCTTT. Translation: CASSLQAVGTEAFF.

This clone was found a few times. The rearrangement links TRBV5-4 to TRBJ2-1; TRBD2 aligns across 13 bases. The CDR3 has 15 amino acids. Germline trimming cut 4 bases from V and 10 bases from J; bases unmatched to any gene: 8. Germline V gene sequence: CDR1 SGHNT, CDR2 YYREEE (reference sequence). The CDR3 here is CASSPELAGGREQFF. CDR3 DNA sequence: TGTGCCAGCAGCCCCGAACTAGCGGGAGGGCGGGAGCAGTTCTTC.

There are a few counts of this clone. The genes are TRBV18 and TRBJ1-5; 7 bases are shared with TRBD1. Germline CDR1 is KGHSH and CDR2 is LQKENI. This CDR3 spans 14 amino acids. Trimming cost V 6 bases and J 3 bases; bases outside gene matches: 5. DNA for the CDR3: TGTGCCAGCTCGTCGACAGGGAACAATCAGCCCCAGCATTTT. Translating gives CASSSTGNNQPQHF. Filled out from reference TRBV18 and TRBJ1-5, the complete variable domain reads NAGVMQNPRHLVRRRGQEARLRCSPMKGHSHVYWYRQLPEEGLKFMVYLQKENIIDESGMPKERFSAEFPKEGPSILRIQQVVRGDSAAYFCASSSTGNNQPQHFGDGTRLSIL.

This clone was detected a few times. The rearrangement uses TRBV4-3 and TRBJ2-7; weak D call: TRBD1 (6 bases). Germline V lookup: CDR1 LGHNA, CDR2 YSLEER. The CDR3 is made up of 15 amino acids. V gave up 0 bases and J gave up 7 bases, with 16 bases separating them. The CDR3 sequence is CASSQDGTPFREQYF. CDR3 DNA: TGCGCCAGCAGCCAAGACGGGACACCTTTTAGGGAGCAGTACTTC.

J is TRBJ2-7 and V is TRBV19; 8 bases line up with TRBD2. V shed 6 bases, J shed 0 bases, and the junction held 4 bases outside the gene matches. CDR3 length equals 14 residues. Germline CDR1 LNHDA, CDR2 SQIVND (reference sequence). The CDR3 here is CASSRREASYEQYF. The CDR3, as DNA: TGTGCCAGTAGCCGGCGGGAGGCCTCCTACGAGCAGTACTTC.

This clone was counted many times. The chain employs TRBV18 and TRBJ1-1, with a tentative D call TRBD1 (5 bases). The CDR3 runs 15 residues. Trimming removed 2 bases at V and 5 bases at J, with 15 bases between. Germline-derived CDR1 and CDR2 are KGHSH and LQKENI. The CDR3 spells CASSPGPGQMTEAFF. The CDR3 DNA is TGTGCCAGCTCACCAGGACCAGGGCAGATGACTGAAGCTTTCTTT.

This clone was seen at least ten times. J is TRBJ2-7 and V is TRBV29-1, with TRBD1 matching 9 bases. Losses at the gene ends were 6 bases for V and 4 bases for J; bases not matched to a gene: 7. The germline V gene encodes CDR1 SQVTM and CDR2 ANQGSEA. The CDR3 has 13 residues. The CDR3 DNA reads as TGCAGCGTGTGGGGGGACAGGGATTACGAGCAGTACTTC. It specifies CSVWGDRDYEQYF.

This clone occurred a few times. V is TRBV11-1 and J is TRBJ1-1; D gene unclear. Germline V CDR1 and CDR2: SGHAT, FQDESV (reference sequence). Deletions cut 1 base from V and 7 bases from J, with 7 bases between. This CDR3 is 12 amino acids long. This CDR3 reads CASSLVTGEAFF. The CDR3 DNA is TGTGCCAGCAGCTTAGTCACCGGTGAAGCTTTCTTT.

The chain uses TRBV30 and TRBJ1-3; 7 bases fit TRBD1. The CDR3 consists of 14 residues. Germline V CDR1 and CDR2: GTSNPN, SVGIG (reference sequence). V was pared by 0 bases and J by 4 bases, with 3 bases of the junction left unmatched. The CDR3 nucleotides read TGTGCCTGGAGTGTACAGGGGATCGGAAACACCATATATTTT. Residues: CAWSVQGIGNTIYF.